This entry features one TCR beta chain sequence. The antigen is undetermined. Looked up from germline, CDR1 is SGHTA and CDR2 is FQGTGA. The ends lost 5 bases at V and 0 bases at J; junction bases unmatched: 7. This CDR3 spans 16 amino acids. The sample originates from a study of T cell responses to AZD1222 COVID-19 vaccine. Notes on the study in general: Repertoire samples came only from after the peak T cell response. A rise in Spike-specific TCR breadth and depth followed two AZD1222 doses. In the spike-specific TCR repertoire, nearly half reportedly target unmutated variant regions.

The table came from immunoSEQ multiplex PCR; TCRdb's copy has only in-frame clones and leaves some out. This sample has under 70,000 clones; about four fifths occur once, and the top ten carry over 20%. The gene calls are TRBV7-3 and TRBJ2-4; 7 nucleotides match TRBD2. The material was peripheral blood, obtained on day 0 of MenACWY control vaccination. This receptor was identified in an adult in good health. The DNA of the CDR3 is TGTGCCAGCAGCCCGCTAGCGGACATAGCCAAAAACATTCAGTACTTC. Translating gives CASSPLADIAKNIQYF.